This is a list of T cell receptor beta chains from one sample in a study of T cell clusters in autoimmune cytopenias. After re-calling the multiplex PCR reads, TCRdb lists one entry per CDR3 protein, DNA absent. The table lists approximately 16,000 distinct CDR3 sequences, with approximately 3.8% in the top ten. These data were also reused for a study on T cell repertoires in aging, cancer and after chemotherapy.

The sequencing sample was made of peripheral blood. The receptors derive from a human donor in good health. The CDR3 runs from the conserved cysteine through the conserved F or W. Each record gives: J gene, V gene, clone size, CDR3 protein. Clone sizes are given selectively: once, few, many, or a class where the clone is expanded.

j_call: TRBJ2-1; v_call: TRBV6-2/TRBV6-3; clone_size: .; cdr3_aa: CAAKRTSSYNEQFF
j_call: TRBJ2-1; v_call: TRBV7-2; clone_size: .; cdr3_aa: CASSSGLAGNNEQFF
j_call: TRBJ1-6; v_call: TRBV5-4; clone_size: .; cdr3_aa: CASSLRPANSPLHF
j_call: TRBJ2-7; v_call: TRBV11-1; clone_size: .; cdr3_aa: CASSLVWAGGPYEQYF
j_call: TRBJ1-4; v_call: TRBV30; clone_size: .; cdr3_aa: CALSRDSGKLFF
j_call: TRBJ2-4; v_call: TRBV30; clone_size: .; cdr3_aa: CAWSEGTTPSGNIQYF
j_call: TRBJ1-2; v_call: TRBV18; clone_size: .; cdr3_aa: CASSPDRTNYGYTF
j_call: TRBJ2-1; v_call: TRBV13; clone_size: .; cdr3_aa: CASSEKERGENEQFF
j_call: TRBJ2-3; v_call: TRBV30; clone_size: .; cdr3_aa: CAWSVFGGATDTQYF
j_call: TRBJ2-1; v_call: TRBV5-1; clone_size: .; cdr3_aa: CASSLALSSYNEQFF
j_call: TRBJ2-1; v_call: TRBV27; clone_size: .; cdr3_aa: CASSLSVTRPWFF
j_call: TRBJ1-2; v_call: TRBV19; clone_size: .; cdr3_aa: CASSIDRGRKGYTF
j_call: TRBJ2-2; v_call: TRBV7-6; clone_size: medium-sized; cdr3_aa: CASSAGRGELFF
j_call: TRBJ2-7; v_call: TRBV19; clone_size: .; cdr3_aa: CASSRQGEYEQYF
j_call: TRBJ2-1; v_call: TRBV5-1; clone_size: .; cdr3_aa: CASRLPGPYNEQFF
j_call: TRBJ2-5; v_call: TRBV18; clone_size: medium-sized; cdr3_aa: CASSPPLVKTQYF
j_call: TRBJ2-1; v_call: TRBV6-1; clone_size: .; cdr3_aa: CASSKTSGNLNEQFF
j_call: TRBJ1-4; v_call: TRBV5-6; clone_size: .; cdr3_aa: CASSLWVTGANEKLFF
j_call: TRBJ2-1; v_call: TRBV19; clone_size: medium-sized; cdr3_aa: CASSIFASSGNEQFF
j_call: TRBJ1-5; v_call: TRBV30; clone_size: .; cdr3_aa: CAWSGDSNQPQHF
j_call: TRBJ2-2; v_call: TRBV24-1; clone_size: .; cdr3_aa: CASRLVGSANTGELFF
j_call: TRBJ2-1; v_call: TRBV19; clone_size: medium-sized; cdr3_aa: CASSSWEQGHYNEQFF